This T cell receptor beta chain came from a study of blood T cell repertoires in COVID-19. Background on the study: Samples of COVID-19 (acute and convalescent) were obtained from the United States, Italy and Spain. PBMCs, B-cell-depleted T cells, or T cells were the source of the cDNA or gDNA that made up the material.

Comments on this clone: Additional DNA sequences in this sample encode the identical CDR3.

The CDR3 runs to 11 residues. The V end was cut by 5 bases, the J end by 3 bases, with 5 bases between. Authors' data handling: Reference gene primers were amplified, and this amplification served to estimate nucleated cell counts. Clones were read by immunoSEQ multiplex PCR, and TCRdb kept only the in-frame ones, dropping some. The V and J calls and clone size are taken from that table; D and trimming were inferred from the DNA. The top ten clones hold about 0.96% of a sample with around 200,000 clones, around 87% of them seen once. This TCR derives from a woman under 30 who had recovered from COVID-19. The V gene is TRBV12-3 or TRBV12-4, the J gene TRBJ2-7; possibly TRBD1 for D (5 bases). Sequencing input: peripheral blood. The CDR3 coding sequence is TGTGCCAGCAGTGACAGCTACGAGCAGTACTTC. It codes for CASSDSYEQYF.